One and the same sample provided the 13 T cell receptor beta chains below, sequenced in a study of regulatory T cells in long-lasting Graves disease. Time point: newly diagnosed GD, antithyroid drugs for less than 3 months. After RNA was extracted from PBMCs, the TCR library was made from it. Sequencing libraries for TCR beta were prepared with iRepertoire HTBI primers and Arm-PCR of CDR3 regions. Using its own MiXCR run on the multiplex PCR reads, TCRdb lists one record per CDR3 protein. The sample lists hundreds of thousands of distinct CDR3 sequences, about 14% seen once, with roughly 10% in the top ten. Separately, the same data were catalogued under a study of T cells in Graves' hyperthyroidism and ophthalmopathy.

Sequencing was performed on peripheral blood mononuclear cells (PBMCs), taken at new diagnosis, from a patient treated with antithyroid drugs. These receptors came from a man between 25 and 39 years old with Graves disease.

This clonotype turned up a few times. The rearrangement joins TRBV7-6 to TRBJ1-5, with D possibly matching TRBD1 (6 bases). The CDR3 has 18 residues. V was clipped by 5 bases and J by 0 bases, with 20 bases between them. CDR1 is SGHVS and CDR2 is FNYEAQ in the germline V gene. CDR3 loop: CASSPPARGRDSNQPQHF. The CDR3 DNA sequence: TGTGCCAGCAGCCCGCCGGCCAGGGGTCGGGATAGCAATCAGCCCCAGCATTTT.

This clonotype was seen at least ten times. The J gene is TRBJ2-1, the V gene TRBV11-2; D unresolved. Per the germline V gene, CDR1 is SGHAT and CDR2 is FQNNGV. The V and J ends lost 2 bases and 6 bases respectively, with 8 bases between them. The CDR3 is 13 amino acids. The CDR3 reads CASSLSSLNEQFF. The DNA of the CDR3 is TGTGCCAGCAGCTTATCATCCCTCAATGAGCAGTTCTTC.

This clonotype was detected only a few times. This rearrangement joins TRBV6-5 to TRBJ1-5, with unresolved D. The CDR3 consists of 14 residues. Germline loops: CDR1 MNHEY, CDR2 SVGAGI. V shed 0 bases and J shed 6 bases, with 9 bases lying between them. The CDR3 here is CASSYSKTAQPQHF. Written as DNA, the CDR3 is TGTGCCAGCAGTTACTCAAAAACCGCTCAGCCCCAGCATTTT.

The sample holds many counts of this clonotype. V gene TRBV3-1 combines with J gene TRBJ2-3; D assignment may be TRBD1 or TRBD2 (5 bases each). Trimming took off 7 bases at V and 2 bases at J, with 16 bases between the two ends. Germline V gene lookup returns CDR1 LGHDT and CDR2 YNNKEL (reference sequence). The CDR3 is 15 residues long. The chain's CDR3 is CASTQSAGTTDTQYF. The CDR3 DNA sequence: TGTGCCAGCACCCAGAGCGCCGGGACCACAGATACGCAGTATTTT.

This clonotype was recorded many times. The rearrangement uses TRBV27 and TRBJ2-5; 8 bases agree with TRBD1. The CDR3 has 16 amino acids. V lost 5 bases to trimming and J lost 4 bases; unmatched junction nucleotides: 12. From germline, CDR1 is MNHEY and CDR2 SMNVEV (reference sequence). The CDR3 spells CASSLSQGAQPETQYF. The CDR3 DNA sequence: TGTGCCAGCAGTCTTTCGCAGGGGGCGCAGCCAGAGACCCAGTACTTC.

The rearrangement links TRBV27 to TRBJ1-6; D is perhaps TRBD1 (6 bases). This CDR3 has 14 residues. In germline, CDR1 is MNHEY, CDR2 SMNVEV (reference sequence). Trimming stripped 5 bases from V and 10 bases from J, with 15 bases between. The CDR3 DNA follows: TGTGCCAGCAGTCCGTACAGGGTTGGGTCACCCCTCCACTTT. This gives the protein CASSPYRVGSPLHF.

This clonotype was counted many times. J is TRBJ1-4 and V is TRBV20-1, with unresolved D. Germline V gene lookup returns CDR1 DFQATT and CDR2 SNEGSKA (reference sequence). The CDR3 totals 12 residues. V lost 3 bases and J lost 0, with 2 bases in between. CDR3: CSARSTNEKLFF. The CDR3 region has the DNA TGCAGTGCTAGGTCAACTAATGAAAAACTGTTTTTT.

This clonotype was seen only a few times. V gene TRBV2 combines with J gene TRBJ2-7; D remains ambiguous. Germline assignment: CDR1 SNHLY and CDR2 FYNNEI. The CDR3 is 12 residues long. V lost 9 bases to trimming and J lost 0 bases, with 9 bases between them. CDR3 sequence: CASVWGSYEQYF. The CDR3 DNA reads TGTGCCAGTGTCTGGGGCTCCTACGAGCAGTACTTC.

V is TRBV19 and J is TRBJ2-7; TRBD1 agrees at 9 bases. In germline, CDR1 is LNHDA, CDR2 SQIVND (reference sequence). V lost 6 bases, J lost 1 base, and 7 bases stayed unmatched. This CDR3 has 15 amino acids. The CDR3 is CASRNTGTGSYEQYF. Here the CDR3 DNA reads TGTGCCAGTAGAAACACCGGGACAGGGTCCTACGAGCAGTACTTC.

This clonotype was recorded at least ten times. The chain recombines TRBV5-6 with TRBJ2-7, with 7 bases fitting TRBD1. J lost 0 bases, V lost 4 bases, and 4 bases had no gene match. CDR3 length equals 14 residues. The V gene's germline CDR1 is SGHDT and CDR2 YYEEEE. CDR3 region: CASSTGQSSYEQYF. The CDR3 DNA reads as TGTGCCAGCAGCACGGGACAGAGCTCCTACGAGCAGTACTTC.

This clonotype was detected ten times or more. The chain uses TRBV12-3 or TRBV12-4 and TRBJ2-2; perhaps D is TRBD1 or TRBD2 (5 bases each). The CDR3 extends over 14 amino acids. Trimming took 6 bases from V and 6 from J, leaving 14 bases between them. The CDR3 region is CASSPGPSAGELFF. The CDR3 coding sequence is TGTGCCAGCAGCCCGGGACCCAGCGCCGGGGAGCTGTTTTTT.

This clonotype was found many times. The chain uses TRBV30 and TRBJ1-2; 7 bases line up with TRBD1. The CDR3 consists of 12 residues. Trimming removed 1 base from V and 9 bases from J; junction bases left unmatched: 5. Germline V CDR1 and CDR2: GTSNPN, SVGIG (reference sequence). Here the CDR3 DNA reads TGTGCCTGGAGTGGAAGGACAGGTAGCTACACCTTC. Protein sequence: CAWSGRTGSYTF.

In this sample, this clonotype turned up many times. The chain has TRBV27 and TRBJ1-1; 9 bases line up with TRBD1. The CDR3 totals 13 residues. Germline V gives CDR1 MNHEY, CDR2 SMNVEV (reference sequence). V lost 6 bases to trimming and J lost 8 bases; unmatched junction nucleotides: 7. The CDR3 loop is CASSRETGGEAFF. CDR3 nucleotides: TGTGCCAGCAGCCGAGAGACAGGGGGAGAAGCTTTCTTT.